Listed here are 21 T cell receptor beta chains from one sample, sequenced in a study of Ad26.COV2.S vaccination and SARS-CoV-2 variants. Described treatment: over 15 received Ad26.COV2.S at low or high dose, single or two shots; about five received placebo; per-sample allocation not given. Repertoires come from day 63 after the first vaccine or placebo injection. Generated by immunoSEQ multiplex PCR, the TCRdb table keeps only in-frame clones and is missing some. The table has 300,000 to 350,000 clones, 65% to 90% seen once. Sample: peripheral blood, taken in a trial of Ad26.COV2.S vaccine versus placebo. These receptors all come from a person between 18 and 65 years old who received the Ad26.COV2.S COVID-19 vaccine or a placebo.

The chain couples TRBV28 to TRBJ1-2; D call uncertain. Germline V gene sequence: CDR1 MDHEN, CDR2 SYDVKM. The CDR3 is 14 amino acids. V was cut by 3 bases and J by 2 bases, with 10 bases left in between. The CDR3 nucleotides are TGTGCCAGCAGTTTGGACGGCTGGAACTATGGCTACACCTTC. Its protein product is CASSLDGWNYGYTF.

The chain carries TRBV1 and TRBJ2-1; the D call of TRBD2 is as the table states it, not checked on the DNA. TRBV1 is designated a pseudogene. The CDR3 is made up of 19 amino acids. CDR3 in amino acids: CTSSPGVGSGRGSYNEQFF. CDR3 coding DNA: TGCACCAGCAGCCCCGGGGTGGGTAGCGGGAGAGGTTCCTACAATGAGCAGTTCTTC.

The chain employs TRBV28 and TRBJ2-5, with a weak D call TRBD2 (6 bases). The length of the CDR3 is 13 residues. V shed 5 bases and J shed 4 bases, with 11 bases lying between them. CDR1 is MDHEN, CDR2 SYDVKM, per germline. The CDR3: CASSDKGGETQYF. In DNA, the CDR3 is TGTGCCAGCAGTGATAAGGGAGGAGAGACCCAGTACTTC.

This chain links TRBV4-2 with TRBJ1-5, with TRBD1 matching over 8 bases. Per the germline V gene, CDR1 is LGHNA and CDR2 is YNFKEQ. The ends lost 4 bases at V and 9 bases at J; junction bases unmatched: 17. The CDR3 extends over 17 amino acids. The CDR3: CASSPEWDRFAWWPQHF. CDR3 DNA sequence: TGTGCCAGCAGCCCCGAGTGGGACAGGTTTGCTTGGTGGCCCCAGCATTTT.

The rearrangement uses TRBV6-2 or TRBV6-3 and TRBJ2-3, with unresolved D. The germline V gene encodes CDR1 MNHEY and CDR2 SVGEGT. CDR3 length: 14 amino acids. Trimming left V 2 bases short and J 0 bases short, with 6 bases between. As DNA, the CDR3 is TGTGCCAGCAGTTACGAAAGGAGCACAGATACGCAGTATTTT. This translates into CASSYERSTDTQYF.

The genes are TRBV7-9 and TRBJ1-2, with D maybe TRBD1 (5 bases). The V end was cut by 0 bases, the J end by 0 bases, with 8 bases between. CDR3 length: 15 residues. The V gene's germline CDR1 is SEHNR and CDR2 FQNEAQ (reference sequence). CDR3 loop: CASSLAGRPNYGYTF. The DNA for the CDR3 is TGTGCCAGCAGCTTAGCGGGACGGCCTAACTATGGCTACACCTTC.

J is TRBJ2-3 and V is TRBV7-2; possibly TRBD1 or TRBD2 for D (5 bases each). This CDR3 contains 15 residues. Germline V gives CDR1 SGHTA, CDR2 FQGNSA. The V end was cut by 7 bases, the J end by 3 bases, with 17 bases between. CDR3 in DNA: TGTGCCAGCAACGGAATCGGGGCTGGAACAGATACGCAGTATTTT. It codes for CASNGIGAGTDTQYF.

This chain links TRBV20-1 with TRBJ2-5; perhaps TRBD2 as D (6 bases). CDR3 length: 13 residues. Trimming shortened V by 3 bases and J by 4 bases, and 12 bases separated the two germline ends. Germline CDR1 and CDR2: DFQATT and SNEGSKA (reference sequence). CDR3 DNA sequence: TGCAGTGCTAGTTGGGACTCACCAGAGACCCAGTACTTC. Its translation: CSASWDSPETQYF.

The chain recombines TRBV27 with TRBJ2-7, with D maybe TRBD2 (5 bases). V gave up 2 bases and J gave up 4 bases, with 6 bases separating them. CDR3 length: 12 residues. CDR1 and CDR2 (germline): MNHEY, SMNVEV (reference sequence). The CDR3 coding sequence is TGTGCCAGCAGTTTAGAGGGTTACGAGCAGTACTTC. This gives the protein CASSLEGYEQYF.

The rearrangement links TRBV5-1 to TRBJ2-2; a weak D match, TRBD1 (7 bases). The CDR3 contains 15 residues. The V end lost 2 bases, the J end lost 2 bases, and 10 bases lay between the germline ends. Germline CDR1 and CDR2: SGHRS and YFSETQ. The CDR3 is CASSFQGGNTGELFF. For the CDR3, the DNA is TGCGCCAGCAGCTTCCAGGGGGGAAACACCGGGGAGCTGTTTTTT.

The chain couples TRBV19 to TRBJ1-1; D is unclear. V lost 10 bases, J lost 3 bases, and 9 bases lay in between. Per the germline V gene, CDR1 is LNHDA and CDR2 is SQIVND (reference sequence). The CDR3 has 11 residues. In nucleotides, the CDR3 is TGTGCCATAAGATGGGACACTGAAGCTTTCTTT. This encodes CAIRWDTEAFF. The full variable domain, completed using reference TRBV19 and TRBJ1-1, is DGGITQSPKYLFRKEGQNVTLSCEQNLNHDAMYWYRQDPGQGLRLIYYSQIVNDFQKGDIAEGYSVSREKKESFPLTVTSAQKNPTAFYLCAIRWDTEAFFGQGTRLTVV.

The chain has TRBV19 and TRBJ1-1; D is perhaps TRBD1 (6 bases). There are 13 residues in the CDR3. In germline, CDR1 is LNHDA, CDR2 SQIVND (reference sequence). The V end lost 6 bases, the J end lost 1 base, and 9 bases lay between the germline ends. As DNA, the CDR3 is TGTGCCAGTAGCAAACAGGGGAACACTGAAGCTTTCTTT. Amino acid sequence: CASSKQGNTEAFF.

This chain links TRBV7-9 with TRBJ2-7; TRBD1 or TRBD2 may be the D gene (5 bases each). Trimming cost V 8 bases and J 2 bases, with 10 bases left between them. This CDR3 is built from 12 residues. Per germline, CDR1 SEHNR and CDR2 FQNEAQ (reference sequence). In nucleotides, the CDR3 is TGTGCCAGCGCGATGGGGGCCTACGAGCAGTACTTC. Amino acids: CASAMGAYEQYF.

On this clone itself: At the DNA level, this CDR3 is encoded by other sequences in the same sample as well. The chain joins TRBV6-2 or TRBV6-3 to TRBJ1-5, with a tentative D call TRBD1 (5 bases). The CDR3 covers 17 residues. CDR1 and CDR2 from the germline V gene are MNHEY and SVGEGT. The V end lost 5 bases, the J end lost 1 base, and 18 bases lay between the germline ends. CDR3 residues: CASSKTTAGYSNQPQHF. The CDR3 DNA is TGTGCCAGCAGTAAAACGACAGCGGGATACAGCAATCAGCCCCAGCATTTT.

The V gene is TRBV11-3, the J gene TRBJ2-5, with TRBD2 matching 7 bases. The trim removed 1 base at V and 4 bases at J, leaving 9 bases unmatched. Germline V gives CDR1 SGHNT, CDR2 YENEEA. This CDR3 contains 16 residues. The CDR3: CASSLGWGGRGETQYF. The CDR3 DNA reads TGTGCCAGCAGCTTAGGGTGGGGGGGGAGAGGAGAGACCCAGTACTTC.

The chain employs TRBV28 and TRBJ1-5; 9 positions match TRBD1. Germline V CDR1 and CDR2: MDHEN, SYDVKM. V was clipped by 8 bases and J by 1 base; unmatched bases: 9. CDR3 length: 16 residues. The CDR3 sequence is CASFRDRERSNQPQHF. The CDR3 region has the DNA TGTGCCAGCTTCCGGGACAGGGAACGGAGCAATCAGCCCCAGCATTTT.

This clone was counted between two and nine times. This chain uses TRBV6-2 or TRBV6-3 with TRBJ2-7, with 10 bases matching TRBD2. The CDR3 contains 15 residues. Losses at the gene ends were 2 bases for V and 2 bases for J; bases not matched to a gene: 3. Germline CDR1 and CDR2: MNHEY and SVGEGT. The CDR3 sequence is CASSYAAGGPYEQYF. CDR3 nucleotides: TGTGCCAGCAGTTACGCAGCGGGAGGGCCCTACGAGCAGTACTTC.

The J gene is TRBJ2-7, the V gene TRBV27; D is possibly TRBD1 (6 bases). V was shortened by 7 bases and J by 2 bases, with 12 bases between the two germline ends. The CDR3 runs 13 residues. CDR1 MNHEY and CDR2 SMNVEV come from the germline V gene (reference sequence). The CDR3 region has the DNA TGTGCCAGCAAACCCAGACAGGCCTACGAGCAGTACTTC. Encoded protein: CASKPRQAYEQYF.

In DNA, the CDR3 is TGTGCCAGCAGCTCGAGTCCGAGCACAGATACGCAGTATTTT. It is translated as CASSSSPSTDTQYF. J is TRBJ2-3 and V is TRBV7-2; D not resolved. CDR3 length equals 14 residues. In germline, CDR1 is SGHTA, CDR2 FQGNSA. V was cut by 4 bases and J by 0 bases, with 8 bases left in between.

The chain carries TRBV3-1 (or the pseudogene TRBV3-2) and TRBJ1-4; 10 bases map to TRBD1. In germline, CDR1 is LGHDT, CDR2 YNNKEL (reference sequence). This CDR3 spans 14 amino acids. V shed 4 bases and J 7 bases; nucleotides not matched to a gene: 3. DNA for the CDR3: TGTGCCAGCAGCCTAGGGACAGGGGCTGAAAAACTGTTTTTT. Its translation is CASSLGTGAEKLFF.

This chain connects TRBV4-3 to TRBJ1-4, with TRBD1 matching over 8 bases. CDR1 and CDR2 (germline): LGHNA, YSLEER. V shed 1 base, J shed 6 bases, and the junction held 4 bases outside the gene matches. The CDR3 covers 15 residues. CDR3 DNA sequence: TGCGCCAGCAGCCAAGGTCAGGGGGCGGATGAAAAACTGTTTTTT. Residues: CASSQGQGADEKLFF.